This T cell receptor (beta chain) derives from a study of cytotoxic CD8 clonotypes in ibrutinib-treated CLL. For the study at large: Response was recorded as partial in approximately 24 patients and complete in 2; at median about 6 years, approximately 15 remained remitted and about twelve had progressed. Response sampling took place at median approximately eleven months of treatment, range 6 to 36.

A note on this clone: Its specificity is not known.

The study, taken as a whole, reports: Rare overall, public clonotypes shrank or held steady under therapy. Baseline-level clonality went beyond age-matched healthy donors and moved in step with circulating CD8+ T-cell counts.

With 3 bases removed from V and 5 bases from J, the gap between germline ends came to 13 bases. The CDR3 covers 14 residues. CDR1 is MNHEY and CDR2 is SMNVEV in the germline V gene (reference sequence). Libraries were prepared by immunoSEQ multiplex PCR; TCRdb keeps only in-frame clonotypes and omits some of them. The sample contains around 30,000 clones, approximately 54% of which appear only once. The sequence was obtained from a human donor with chronic lymphocytic leukemia. This chain connects TRBV27 to TRBJ2-5; D is unclear. The specimen was PBMCs, collected before ibrutinib treatment. CDR3 nucleotide sequence: TGTGCCAGCAGTTTGATAGGAAATTGGGAGACCCAGTACTTC. Translating it yields CASSLIGNWETQYF.